A few counts support the clone carrying this T cell receptor beta chain. What it recognizes is unknown. This sample was included in a study of Graves' ophthalmopathy and Graves' hyperthyroidism. Each diagnosis was determined on the basis of clinical symptoms, serum thyroxine, TRAb, thyroid ultrasound and orbital computed tomography. Study-level points and caveats: Among expanded thyroid clonotypes above 0.001 frequency, most also occurred in blood.

Germline-derived CDR1 and CDR2 are MDHEN and SYDVKM. Deletions cut 6 bases from V and 6 bases from J, with 21 bases between. The CDR3 contains 15 residues. Amplifying from RNA transcripts, the study obtained TCR beta CDR3 regions. The workflow started with a first-round RT-PCR run with HTBI primers and then moved on to a second-round multiplex PCR. In TCRdb, the multiplex PCR reads were re-called with MiXCR into one record per CDR3 protein. The sample includes 350,000 to 450,000 distinct CDR3 sequences, around 20% of them seen just once. This chain links TRBV28 with TRBJ2-7, with D possibly matching TRBD2 (5 bases). The specimen was peripheral blood. The receptor comes from a woman under 30 with Graves' ophthalmopathy. CDR3 loop: CASSTGERPRVEQYF. CDR3 sequence (DNA): TGTGCCAGCAGCACCGGGGAGCGCCCGAGGGTCGAGCAGTACTTC. The entire variable domain, with the rest obtained from reference TRBV28 and TRBJ2-7, is as follows: DVKVTQSSRYLVKRTGEKVFLECVQDMDHENMFWYRQDPGLGLRLIYFSYDVKMKEKGDIPEGYSVSREKKERFSLILESASTNQTSMYLCASSTGERPRVEQYFGPGTRLTVT.